This TCR beta chain was observed in a study of Ad26.COV2.S vaccination and SARS-CoV-2 variants. Study background: The study gave Ad26.COV2.S intramuscularly, once or twice 56 days apart.

TCRdb's copy holds only in-frame clones and misses some; the assay was immunoSEQ multiplex PCR. Among over 400,000 clones listed, about 90% were seen once. The treatment is: over 15 received Ad26.COV2.S at low or high dose, single or two shots; about five received placebo; per-sample allocation not given. On day 63 after the first injection, vaccine and placebo recipients gave samples. The CDR3 sequence is 16 residues long. The ends were cut back, 3 bases at V and 4 bases at J, with 18 bases in the middle. In germline, CDR1 is KGHSH, CDR2 LQKENI. Study findings and constraints: Similar non-spike TCR breadth was observed in recipients of vaccine and of placebo.

As to this clone: Its antigen is unidentified.

The chain is built from TRBV18 and TRBJ1-2, with D perhaps matching TRBD1 (5 bases). This sequence originates from a person between 18 and 60 years old who received the Ad26.COV2.S COVID-19 vaccine or a placebo. The material sequenced was peripheral blood, taken in a trial of Ad26.COV2.S vaccine versus placebo. In nucleotides, the CDR3 is TGTGCCAGCTCACCGACGGGGACGCCCACATTCTATGGCTACACCTTC. Its translation: CASSPTGTPTFYGYTF.